A selection of T cell receptor beta chains follows, all from one sample in a study of T cell repertoires in cytomegalovirus infection. Each CDR3 protein is one row after TCRdb ran MiXCR on the reads. The sample carries some 900,000 distinct CDR3 sequences, over 25% recorded once. Their antigens remain unidentified. The sequencing used cultured CD8+ T cells from PBMCs, collected from culture after CMV antigen stimulation. The receptors originated from a human donor in good health (CMV status not recorded). Some clones in this sample may be carry-over from other donors' samples. The CDR3 runs from the conserved cysteine through the conserved F or W. The order of the fields is clone size, J gene, D gene, V gene, CDR3 protein, CDR3 DNA. The D gene is left open where the match is weak. Size tells how often a clone was seen (once, few, many) or the class of an expanded clone, and some rows leave it out.

abundance: few; j_gene: TRBJ2-1; d_gene: TRBD1; v_gene: TRBV28; CDR3aa: CASSNRDRGWREQFF; CDR3nt: TGTGCCAGCAGTAACCGGGACAGGGGCTGGCGTGAGCAGTTCTTC
abundance: many; j_gene: TRBJ1-1; d_gene: NA; v_gene: TRBV12-3/TRBV12-4; CDR3aa: CASSFTVNTEAFF; CDR3nt: TGTGCCAGCAGTTTCACAGTGAACACTGAAGCTTTCTTT
abundance: NA; j_gene: TRBJ1-5; d_gene: NA; v_gene: TRBV6-1; CDR3aa: CASNNFQGLSNQSQHF; CDR3nt: TGTGCCAGCAACAACTTCCAGGGCCTTAGCAATCAGTCCCAGCATTTT
abundance: many; j_gene: TRBJ2-1; d_gene: NA; v_gene: TRBV7-8; CDR3aa: CASSLSTASRYNEQFF; CDR3nt: TGTGCCAGCAGCTTATCTACAGCAAGTCGCTACAATGAGCAGTTCTTC
abundance: once; j_gene: TRBJ2-1; d_gene: NA; v_gene: TRBV5-1; CDR3aa: CASSFLNYNEQFF; CDR3nt: TGCGCCAGCAGCTTCCTCAACTACAATGAGCAGTTCTTC
abundance: few; j_gene: TRBJ2-7; d_gene: NA; v_gene: TRBV4-2; CDR3aa: CASSQDGGDYEQYF; CDR3nt: TGTGCCAGCAGCCAAGATGGGGGAGACTACGAGCAGTACTTC
abundance: NA; j_gene: TRBJ2-5; d_gene: NA; v_gene: TRBV27; CDR3aa: CASSWDTTAGTQYF; CDR3nt: TGTGCCAGCAGTTGGGACACCACGGCGGGGACCCAGTACTTC
abundance: many; j_gene: TRBJ2-1; d_gene: NA; v_gene: TRBV7-6; CDR3aa: CASSLPDSSYNEQFF; CDR3nt: TGTGCCAGCAGCTTACCGGACAGCTCCTACAATGAGCAGTTCTTC
abundance: NA; j_gene: TRBJ1-2; d_gene: TRBD1; v_gene: TRBV6-1; CDR3aa: CASRFRDRGPENYGYTF; CDR3nt: TGTGCCAGCAGGTTCCGGGACAGGGGGCCAGAAAACTATGGCTACACCTTC
abundance: NA; j_gene: TRBJ1-1; d_gene: TRBD1; v_gene: TRBV7-3; CDR3aa: CASSPGQGATTEAFF; CDR3nt: TGTGCCAGCAGCCCGGGACAGGGGGCGACCACTGAAGCTTTCTTT
abundance: few; j_gene: TRBJ2-7; d_gene: NA; v_gene: TRBV6-5; CDR3aa: CASSYSMTRLYEQYF; CDR3nt: TGTGCCAGCAGTTACTCAATGACACGACTTTACGAGCAGTACTTC
abundance: NA; j_gene: TRBJ1-3; d_gene: NA; v_gene: TRBV7-3; CDR3aa: CASSSHPGNTMYF; CDR3nt: TGTGCCAGCAGCTCCCACCCTGGAAACACCATGTATTTT
abundance: many; j_gene: TRBJ1-1; d_gene: NA; v_gene: TRBV7-2; CDR3aa: CASSPAGGSAEAFF; CDR3nt: TGTGCCAGCAGCCCCGCGGGGGGAAGTGCTGAAGCTTTCTTT
abundance: NA; j_gene: TRBJ1-6; d_gene: NA; v_gene: TRBV20-1; CDR3aa: CSASIGDPTQFSYNSHLHF; CDR3nt: TGCAGTGCTAGCATCGGAGATCCAACTCAGTTCTCCTATAATTCACACCTCCACTTT
abundance: NA; j_gene: TRBJ2-7; d_gene: TRBD1; v_gene: TRBV12-3/TRBV12-4; CDR3aa: CASSQTGRQGGYEQYF; CDR3nt: TGTGCCAGCAGTCAGACTGGGAGACAGGGTGGGTACGAGCAGTACTTC
abundance: NA; j_gene: TRBJ2-2; d_gene: TRBD2; v_gene: TRBV7-9; CDR3aa: CASSSGLAGDTGELFF; CDR3nt: TGTGCCAGCAGCTCCGGACTAGCAGGGGACACCGGGGAGCTGTTTTTT
abundance: NA; j_gene: TRBJ2-5; d_gene: NA; v_gene: TRBV27; CDR3aa: CASSAPGRAKTQYF; CDR3nt: TGTGCCAGCAGTGCCCCAGGCAGGGCGAAGACCCAGTACTTC
abundance: few; j_gene: TRBJ1-5; d_gene: TRBD1; v_gene: TRBV5-6; CDR3aa: CASSFHDGQVNQPQHF; CDR3nt: TGTGCCAGCAGCTTCCACGATGGACAGGTTAATCAGCCCCAGCATTTT
abundance: NA; j_gene: TRBJ1-5; d_gene: TRBD1; v_gene: TRBV27; CDR3aa: CASSRAGTGGPAAQHF; CDR3nt: TGTGCCAGCAGTCGTGCCGGGACAGGGGGCCCCGCGGCCCAGCATTTT
abundance: NA; j_gene: TRBJ1-1; d_gene: NA; v_gene: TRBV27; CDR3aa: CASRGQPTEAFF; CDR3nt: TGTGCCAGCAGGGGGCAGCCCACTGAAGCTTTCTTT
abundance: few; j_gene: TRBJ2-5; d_gene: NA; v_gene: TRBV7-8; CDR3aa: CASSLVDPGGFGETQYF; CDR3nt: TGTGCCAGCAGCTTAGTAGACCCGGGTGGCTTTGGAGAGACCCAGTACTTC
abundance: NA; j_gene: TRBJ2-7; d_gene: NA; v_gene: TRBV7-6; CDR3aa: CASSFLASPAYEQYF; CDR3nt: TGTGCCAGCAGCTTCCTCGCGTCCCCTGCCTACGAGCAGTACTTC